A selection of T cell receptor beta chains follows, all from one sample in a study of regulatory T cells in long-lasting Graves disease. MiXCR, run by TCRdb on the multiplex PCR reads, gives a single entry per CDR3 protein. The sample lists approximately 470,000 distinct CDR3 sequences; around 15% were seen once. Separately, the same data were catalogued under a study of T cells in Graves' hyperthyroidism and ophthalmopathy.

Material: peripheral blood mononuclear cells (PBMCs), obtained at new diagnosis, from a patient treated with antithyroid drugs. The receptor set was obtained from a man between 40 and 49 years old with Graves disease. The CDR3 runs from the conserved cysteine through the conserved F or W. Fields, in order: J gene, clone size, D gene, V gene, CDR3 DNA, CDR3 protein. D genes are given only for firm matches. Not all rows give a size; the values are once, few, many and, for expanded clones, a class.

>TRBJ1-2|once|TRBD1|TRBV9
TGTGCCAGCAGCGCCACAGGGGACCGTGTGAACTATGGCTACACCTTC
CASSATGDRVNYGYTF
>TRBJ2-7|few|-|TRBV6-5
TGTGCCAGCAGTTACCAAAGGTTGCACGAGCAGTACTTC
CASSYQRLHEQYF
>TRBJ2-5|many|-|TRBV14
TGTGCCAGCAGCCAAGGGCTCGGGTCGGGAGAGACCCAGTACTTC
CASSQGLGSGETQYF
>TRBJ1-1|few|-|TRBV5-4
TGTGCCAGCAGCTCAGGGGTGACCAACACTGAAGCTTTCTTT
CASSSGVTNTEAFF
>TRBJ2-1|few|TRBD2|TRBV20-1
TGCAGTGCTGGCGGTAGCGGGAAGGGCAATGAGCAGTTCTTC
CSAGGSGKGNEQFF
>TRBJ2-7|many|TRBD1|TRBV5-1
TGCGCCAGCAGCGCCCGGGACAGGAACTACGAGCAGTACTTC
CASSARDRNYEQYF
>TRBJ1-3|few|-|TRBV10-3
TGTGCCATCAGTGAGTCAGGCAGGAGCTCTGGAAACACCATATATTTT
CAISESGRSSGNTIYF
>TRBJ2-3|many|-|TRBV27
TGTGCCAGCAGTTTTGCGGCGGGTTATGATACGCAGTATTTT
CASSFAAGYDTQYF
>TRBJ2-3|many|-|TRBV5-1
TGCGCCAGCAGCGTTTTTAACACAGATACGCAGTATTTT
CASSVFNTDTQYF
>TRBJ2-4|many|-|TRBV20-1
TGCAGTGTTACCAGTAGTCTAGCCAAAAACATTCAGTACTTC
CSVTSSLAKNIQYF
>TRBJ2-1|many|-|TRBV28
TGTGCCAGCTCTAAGGGGCCGTCCTACAATGAGCAGTTCTTC
CASSKGPSYNEQFF
>TRBJ1-1|-|-|TRBV5-4
TGTGCCAGCAGCTCAAAATTCATGGGGAACACTGAAGCTTTCTTT
CASSSKFMGNTEAFF
>TRBJ1-1|many|TRBD1|TRBV7-9
TGTGCCAGCAGCAGAGGGACAGAACCTTCTGAAGCTTTCTTT
CASSRGTEPSEAFF
>TRBJ2-7|many|TRBD1|TRBV7-9
TGTGCCAGCAGCTTAGCGCCCGGGACAGGTCCCACGCTCCAGCAGTACTTC
CASSLAPGTGPTLQQYF
>TRBJ2-7|many|-|TRBV7-9
TGTGCCAGCAGCCCCGTGGGGAACTACGAGCAGTACTTC
CASSPVGNYEQYF
>TRBJ1-5|-|-|TRBV3-1
TGTGCCAGCAGCCAAAAAGGCGGCGGCCCTAATCAGCCCCAGCATTTT
CASSQKGGGPNQPQHF
>TRBJ1-2|-|TRBD1|TRBV5-1
TGCGCCAGCAGCTTGGACGACAGGGAATCTATTGGGTATGGCTACACCTTC
CASSLDDRESIGYGYTF
>TRBJ2-2|few|TRBD1|TRBV19
TGTGCCAGTAGTATTAGGGGGCGAACCGGGGAGCTGTTTTTT
CASSIRGRTGELFF